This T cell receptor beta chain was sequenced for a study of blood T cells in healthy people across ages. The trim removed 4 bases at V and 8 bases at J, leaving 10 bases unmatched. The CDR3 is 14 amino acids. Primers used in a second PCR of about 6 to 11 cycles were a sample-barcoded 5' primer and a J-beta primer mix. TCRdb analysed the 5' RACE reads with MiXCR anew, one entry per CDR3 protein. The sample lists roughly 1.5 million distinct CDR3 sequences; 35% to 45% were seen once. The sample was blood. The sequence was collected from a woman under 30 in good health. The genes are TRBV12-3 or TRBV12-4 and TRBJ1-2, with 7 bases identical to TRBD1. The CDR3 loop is CASSSAKGAWGYTF. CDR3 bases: TGTGCCAGCAGTTCCGCGAAGGGGGCTTGGGGCTACACCTTC.